These T cell receptor beta chains were read from a single sample in a study of technical replicates of blood from several donors. Profiling relied on immunoSEQ multiplex PCR, and the TCRdb table lists in-frame clones only, not all of them. The table includes approximately 79,000 clones, around 97% detected once. Sequencing was performed on T cells isolated from PBMCs. The receptors were gathered from a human donor in good health. The CDR3 runs from the conserved cysteine through the conserved F or W.

j_gene: TRBJ2-1
v_gene: TRBV7-6
CDR3aa: CASSLDIIRDSPYTSSYNEQFF

j_gene: TRBJ2-7
v_gene: TRBV27
CDR3aa: CASSTPTGGIYEQYF

j_gene: TRBJ2-1
v_gene: TRBV30
CDR3aa: CAWSWTSGVNEQFF

j_gene: TRBJ1-2
v_gene: TRBV28
CDR3aa: CASSVTGSRGYTF

j_gene: TRBJ1-4
v_gene: TRBV2
CDR3aa: CASTTPGQLNEKLFF

j_gene: TRBJ1-1
v_gene: TRBV7-2
CDR3aa: CASSPTGGYTEAFF

j_gene: TRBJ1-1
v_gene: TRBV4-1
CDR3aa: CASSTHRNRGRDTEAFF

j_gene: TRBJ1-1
v_gene: TRBV28
CDR3aa: CASRIKTGAGTEAFF

j_gene: TRBJ2-2
v_gene: TRBV5-4
CDR3aa: CASSLNYRSTGELFF

j_gene: TRBJ1-2
v_gene: TRBV18
CDR3aa: CASSPPAANYGYTF

j_gene: TRBJ2-3
v_gene: TRBV27
CDR3aa: CASSSTDTQYF

j_gene: TRBJ2-2
v_gene: TRBV27
CDR3aa: CASSLPAEGGELFF

j_gene: TRBJ1-4
v_gene: TRBV7-9
CDR3aa: CASSPLFRGEEKLFF

j_gene: TRBJ1-1
v_gene: TRBV18
CDR3aa: CASSPPATNTEAFF

j_gene: TRBJ1-6
v_gene: TRBV14
CDR3aa: CASTHRQGMDSPLHF

j_gene: TRBJ2-1
v_gene: TRBV6-1
CDR3aa: CASSEGGGRALNEQFF

j_gene: TRBJ1-1
v_gene: TRBV11-2
CDR3aa: CASSLGPGSTEAFF

j_gene: TRBJ2-7
v_gene: TRBV28
CDR3aa: CASSYIGSTSYEQYF

j_gene: TRBJ2-7
v_gene: TRBV23-1
CDR3aa: CASSQLRVEGLAGGPLDEQYF

j_gene: TRBJ1-1
v_gene: TRBV28
CDR3aa: CASTSRGGNTEAFF

j_gene: TRBJ2-5
v_gene: TRBV11-2
CDR3aa: CASSRGQVRETQYF

j_gene: TRBJ2-7
v_gene: TRBV5-1
CDR3aa: CASRIQGTYEQYF

j_gene: TRBJ2-1
v_gene: TRBV15
CDR3aa: CATSRVNGGGALYNEQFF

j_gene: TRBJ2-2
v_gene: TRBV19
CDR3aa: CASSLVRVGTGELFF

j_gene: TRBJ1-5
v_gene: TRBV2
CDR3aa: CASSWDRFGNQPQHF

j_gene: TRBJ2-1
v_gene: TRBV27
CDR3aa: CASSFADWTSGIVEQFF

j_gene: TRBJ2-7
v_gene: TRBV5-1
CDR3aa: CASNLGPGFNEQYF

j_gene: TRBJ2-7
v_gene: TRBV7-3
CDR3aa: CASSLQAGIQYEQYF

j_gene: TRBJ2-3
v_gene: TRBV30
CDR3aa: CAWSRGSYTDTQYF

j_gene: TRBJ2-2
v_gene: TRBV7-2
CDR3aa: CASTSRGSGNTGELFF

j_gene: TRBJ2-3
v_gene: TRBV28
CDR3aa: CASSQLAAPTDTQYF

j_gene: TRBJ1-4
v_gene: TRBV28
CDR3aa: CASSFLGRLFF

j_gene: TRBJ2-1
v_gene: TRBV15
CDR3aa: CATSRDLAYEQFF

j_gene: TRBJ1-2
v_gene: TRBV29-1
CDR3aa: CSVDLASTGGYTF

j_gene: TRBJ2-7
v_gene: TRBV27
CDR3aa: CASSLLAGAYEQYF

j_gene: TRBJ1-2
v_gene: TRBV6-4
CDR3aa: CASRPMGQPNYGYTF

j_gene: TRBJ2-2
v_gene: TRBV5-4
CDR3aa: CASSLILFSGVNTGELFF

j_gene: TRBJ1-5
v_gene: TRBV28
CDR3aa: CASSFAQQGRRQPQHF

j_gene: TRBJ1-1
v_gene: TRBV27
CDR3aa: CASRTLAAPMNTEAFF

j_gene: TRBJ2-7
v_gene: TRBV5-1
CDR3aa: CASSPGQGKDEQYF

j_gene: TRBJ2-7
v_gene: TRBV7-9
CDR3aa: CASSHGGGYEQYF

j_gene: TRBJ1-2
v_gene: TRBV30
CDR3aa: CAWLNTGESYGYTF

j_gene: TRBJ2-7
v_gene: TRBV11-2
CDR3aa: CASSGLSSYEQYF

j_gene: TRBJ1-1
v_gene: TRBV2
CDR3aa: CASSRQRNTEAFF

j_gene: TRBJ2-1
v_gene: TRBV28
CDR3aa: CASRPRLANFYNEQFF

j_gene: TRBJ2-1
v_gene: TRBV29-1
CDR3aa: CSVIPSGGRWLEQFF

j_gene: TRBJ1-1
v_gene: TRBV4-1
CDR3aa: CASSQDGRVDTEAFF

j_gene: TRBJ1-1
v_gene: TRBV6-5
CDR3aa: CASREGDRGAFF

j_gene: TRBJ2-1
v_gene: TRBV11-1
CDR3aa: CASSLLSGDNEQFF

j_gene: TRBJ2-3
v_gene: TRBV25-1
CDR3aa: CASTRGTDTQYF

j_gene: TRBJ2-7
v_gene: TRBV5-4
CDR3aa: CASSSKQREDYEQYF